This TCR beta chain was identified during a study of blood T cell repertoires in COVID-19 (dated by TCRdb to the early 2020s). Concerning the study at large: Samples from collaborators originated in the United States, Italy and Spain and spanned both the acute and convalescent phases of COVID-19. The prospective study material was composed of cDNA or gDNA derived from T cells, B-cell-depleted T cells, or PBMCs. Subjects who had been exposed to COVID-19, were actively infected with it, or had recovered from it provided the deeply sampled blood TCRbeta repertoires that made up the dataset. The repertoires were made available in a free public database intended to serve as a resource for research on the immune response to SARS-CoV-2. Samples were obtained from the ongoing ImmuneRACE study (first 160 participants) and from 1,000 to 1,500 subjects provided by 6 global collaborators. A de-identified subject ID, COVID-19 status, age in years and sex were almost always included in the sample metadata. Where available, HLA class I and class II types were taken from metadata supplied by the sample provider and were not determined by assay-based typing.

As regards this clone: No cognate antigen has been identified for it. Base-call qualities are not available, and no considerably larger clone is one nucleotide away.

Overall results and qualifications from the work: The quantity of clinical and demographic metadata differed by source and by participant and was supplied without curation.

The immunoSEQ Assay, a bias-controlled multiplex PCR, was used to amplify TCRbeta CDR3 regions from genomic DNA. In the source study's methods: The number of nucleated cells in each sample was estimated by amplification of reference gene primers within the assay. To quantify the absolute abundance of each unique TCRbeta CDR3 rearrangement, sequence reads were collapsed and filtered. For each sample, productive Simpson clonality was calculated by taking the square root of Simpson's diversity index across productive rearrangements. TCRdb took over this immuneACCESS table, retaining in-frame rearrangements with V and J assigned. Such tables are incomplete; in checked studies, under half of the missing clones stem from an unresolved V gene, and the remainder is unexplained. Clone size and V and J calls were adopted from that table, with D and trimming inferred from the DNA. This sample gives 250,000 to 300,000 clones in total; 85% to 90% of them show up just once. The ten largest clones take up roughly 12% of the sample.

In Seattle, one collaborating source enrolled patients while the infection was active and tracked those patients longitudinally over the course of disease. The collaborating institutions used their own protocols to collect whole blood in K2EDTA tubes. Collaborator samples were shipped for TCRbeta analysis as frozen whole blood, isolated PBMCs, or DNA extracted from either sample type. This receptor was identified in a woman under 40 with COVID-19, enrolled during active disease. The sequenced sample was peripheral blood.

The DNA reads as follows: TGTGCCAGCAGCTTGGCGGGGAGCCACAATGAGCAGTTCTTC. Its protein product is CASSLAGSHNEQFF. Here the chain combines TRBV5-6 and TRBJ2-1, and perhaps TRBD2 as D gene, on 5 matching bases. The germline ends are 9 bases apart after V is trimmed by 0 bases and J by 5 bases. CDR1 SGHDT and CDR2 YYEEEE are derived from the germline V gene. The CDR3 has 14 amino acids, counting the end cysteine and phenylalanine. Only the CDR3 part of the read is kept: 42 bases, read in frame from the first base.